This T cell receptor (beta chain) was sequenced for a study of T-cell memory formation after mild COVID-19. On the study more broadly: Clusters of TCRs were largely donor specific.

Overall study results and limits: For contracting clones, CD4+ ones sat mainly in CM and EM, CD8+ in EMRA. A subset of responding clones appeared in pre-infection memory, suggesting cross-reactive memory joined. Contracting clones from day 15 to 85 had balanced CD4/CD8; later expanders favoured CD4+.

V gave up 3 bases and J gave up 0 bases, with 19 bases separating them. There are 17 residues in the CDR3. Germline values: CDR1 SGHNT, CDR2 YYREEE (reference sequence). With regard to this clonotype: Its antigen remains unidentified.

TCRdb re-analysed the 5' RACE reads in MiXCR, keeping a single row per CDR3 protein. This sample has fewer than 150,000 distinct CDR3 sequences, with 17% found just once. This receptor was identified in a man between 18 and 35 years old who had mild COVID-19 (a few samples of this study predate the infection). Cell type and time point are not known. The chain couples TRBV5-4 to TRBJ2-7, with D perhaps assigned TRBD1 or TRBD2 (5 bases each). The sample was PBMCs or a T cell subset sorted from them (not recorded which). The CDR3, as DNA: TGTGCCAGCAGCTCCGGCCTCCTCCGGGACCGCTCCTACGAGCAGTACTTC. This encodes CASSSGLLRDRSYEQYF. Filled out from reference TRBV5-4 and TRBJ2-7, the complete variable domain reads ETGVTQSPTHLIKTRGQQVTLRCSSQSGHNTVSWYQQALGQGPQFIFQYYREEENGRGNFPPRFSGLQFPNYSSELNVNALELDDSALYLCASSSGLLRDRSYEQYFGPGTRLTVT.